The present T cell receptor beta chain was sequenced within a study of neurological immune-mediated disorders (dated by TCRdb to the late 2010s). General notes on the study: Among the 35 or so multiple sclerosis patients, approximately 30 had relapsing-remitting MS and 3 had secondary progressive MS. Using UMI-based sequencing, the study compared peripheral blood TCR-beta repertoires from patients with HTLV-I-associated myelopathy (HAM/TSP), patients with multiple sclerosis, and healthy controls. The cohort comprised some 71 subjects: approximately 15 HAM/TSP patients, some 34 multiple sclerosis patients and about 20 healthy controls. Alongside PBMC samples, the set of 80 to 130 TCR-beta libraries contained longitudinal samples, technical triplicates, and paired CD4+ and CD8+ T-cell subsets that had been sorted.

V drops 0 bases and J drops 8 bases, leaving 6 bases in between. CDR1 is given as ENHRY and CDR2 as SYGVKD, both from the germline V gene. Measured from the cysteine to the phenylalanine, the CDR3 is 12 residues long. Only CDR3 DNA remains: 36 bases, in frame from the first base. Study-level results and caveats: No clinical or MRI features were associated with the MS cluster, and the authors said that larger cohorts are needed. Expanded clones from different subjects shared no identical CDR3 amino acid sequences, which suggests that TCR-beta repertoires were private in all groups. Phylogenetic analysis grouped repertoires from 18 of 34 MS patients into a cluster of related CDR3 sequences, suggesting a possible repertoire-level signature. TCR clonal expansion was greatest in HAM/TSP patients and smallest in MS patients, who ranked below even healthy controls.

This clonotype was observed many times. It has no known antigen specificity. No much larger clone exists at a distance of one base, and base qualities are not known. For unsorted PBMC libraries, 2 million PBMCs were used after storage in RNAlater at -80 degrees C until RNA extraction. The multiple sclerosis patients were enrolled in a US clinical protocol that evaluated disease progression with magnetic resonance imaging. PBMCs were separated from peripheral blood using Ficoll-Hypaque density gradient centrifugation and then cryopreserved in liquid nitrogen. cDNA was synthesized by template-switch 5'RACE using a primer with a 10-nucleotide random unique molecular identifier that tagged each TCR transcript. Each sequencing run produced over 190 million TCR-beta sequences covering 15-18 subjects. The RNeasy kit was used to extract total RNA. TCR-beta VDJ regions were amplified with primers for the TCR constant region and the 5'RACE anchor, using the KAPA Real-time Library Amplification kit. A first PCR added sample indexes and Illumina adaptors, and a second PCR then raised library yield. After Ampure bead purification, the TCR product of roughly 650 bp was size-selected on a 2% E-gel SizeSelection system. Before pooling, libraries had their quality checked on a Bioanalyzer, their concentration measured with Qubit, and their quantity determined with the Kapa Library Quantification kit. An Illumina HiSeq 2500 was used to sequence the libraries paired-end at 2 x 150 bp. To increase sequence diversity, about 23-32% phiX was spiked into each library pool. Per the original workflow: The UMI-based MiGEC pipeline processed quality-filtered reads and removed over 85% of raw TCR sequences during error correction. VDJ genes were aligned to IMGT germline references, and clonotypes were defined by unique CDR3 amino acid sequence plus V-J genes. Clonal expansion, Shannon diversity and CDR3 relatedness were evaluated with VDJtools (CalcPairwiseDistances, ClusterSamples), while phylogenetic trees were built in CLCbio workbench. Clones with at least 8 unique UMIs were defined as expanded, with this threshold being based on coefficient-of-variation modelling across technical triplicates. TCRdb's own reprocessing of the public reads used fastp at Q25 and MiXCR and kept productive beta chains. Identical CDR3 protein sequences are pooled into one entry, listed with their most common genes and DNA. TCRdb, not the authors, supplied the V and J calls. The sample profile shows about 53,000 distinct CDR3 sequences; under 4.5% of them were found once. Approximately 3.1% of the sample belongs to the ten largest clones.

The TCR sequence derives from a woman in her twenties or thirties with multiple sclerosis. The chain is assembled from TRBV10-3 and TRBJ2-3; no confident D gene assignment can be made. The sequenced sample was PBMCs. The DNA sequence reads TGTGCCATCAGTGAGTCCCGGGCTACGCAGTATTTT. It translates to CAISESRATQYF.